A selection of T cell receptor beta chains follows, all from one sample in a study of blood T cell repertoires in COVID-19. The protocol was immunoSEQ multiplex PCR, while the TCRdb copy is restricted to in-frame clones and leaves out a portion. The sample includes approximately 150,000 clones, roughly 79% seen only once; the top ten take over 6.5%. The sequencing sample was made of peripheral blood. These receptors originate from a man aged 45-65 years with active or convalescent COVID-19. Both conserved end residues are trimmed from each CDR3.

>TRBV27|TRBJ2-7
ASSFTGNYEQY
>TRBV7-6|TRBJ2-3
ASSLSFPGPPDTQY
>TRBV27|TRBJ2-3
ASRRDSGRAFPDTQY
>TRBV9|TRBJ2-1
ASSPRQGLWNEQF
>TRBV27|TRBJ1-1
ASSLGGWNTEAF
>TRBV6-4|TRBJ1-4
ASTRVAYATNEKLF
>TRBV9|TRBJ2-2
ASSPPAGELF
>TRBV18|TRBJ1-5
ASSQDRGGRQPQH
>TRBV10-1|TRBJ1-1
ATGGQIEAF
>TRBV30|TRBJ2-1
AWDRDNRKQF
>TRBV6-4|TRBJ2-7
ASSVREDYEQY
>TRBV7-2|TRBJ1-5
ATQGGLGNQPQH
>TRBV18|TRBJ1-3
ASSPEGMAGNTIY
>TRBV19|TRBJ2-2
ASSIVGVNTGELF
>TRBV6-2/TRBV6-3|TRBJ1-5
ASSLGQPGGNQPQH
>TRBV24-1|TRBJ2-7
ATSDPGREQY
>TRBV19|TRBJ2-4
ASSRPGLAGDRAKNIQY
>TRBV4-2|TRBJ1-1
ASSQPGGERAF
>TRBV27|TRBJ2-7
ASRKATGSPNEQY
>TRBV5-6|TRBJ2-7
ASSLTGTGDYEQY
>TRBV13|TRBJ2-1
ASSPLGDSGNNEQF
>TRBV7-7|TRBJ2-3
ASSSSVTDTQY
>TRBV28|TRBJ1-5
ASSPLGNGNQPQH
>TRBV2|TRBJ2-1
ASRGGTSGMSEQF
>TRBV5-1|TRBJ2-7
ASSLVGGEQY
>TRBV9|TRBJ1-1
ASSVGDRVTTEAF
>TRBV29-1|TRBJ2-1
SGSVTGYNEQF
>TRBV27|TRBJ2-3
ASSSGLAGADTQY
>TRBV5-6|TRBJ1-1
ASRAVMNTEAF
>TRBV27|TRBJ2-7
ASSSTSFYEQY
>TRBV2|TRBJ2-7
ASSGPGLAGVRAYEQY
>TRBV10-3|TRBJ2-3
AISGLAGGGPTDTQY
>TRBV3-1/TRBV3-2|TRBJ1-1
ASSSPTGLNTEAF
>TRBV19|TRBJ2-7
ASSTTGSNEQY
>TRBV6-6|TRBJ2-1
ASTGWTSGRNEQF
>TRBV7-2|TRBJ2-7
ASSLGTGSYEQY
>TRBV28|TRBJ1-2
ASGTTGGDYGYT
>TRBV21-1|TRBJ2-2
ASSPPVLAGDTGELF
>TRBV2|TRBJ2-1
ARGRSVGNNEQF
>TRBV14|TRBJ2-2
ASSQGVWRILPTGELF
>TRBV19|TRBJ1-2
ASSYDSYYGYT
>TRBV4-1|TRBJ1-6
ASSQEIAQGGSPLH
>TRBV28|TRBJ2-5
ASSPGGLVWETQY
>TRBV4-1|TRBJ2-5
ASSQGPLAGQETQY
>TRBV7-9|TRBJ2-7
ASSLAEGPNYEQY
>TRBV10-3|TRBJ2-7
AIRDLTTGLAGGREQY
>TRBV27|TRBJ2-1
ASSLYETYNEQF
>TRBV5-1|TRBJ1-2
ASSLQQVYGYT
>TRBV4-2|TRBJ2-7
ASSQEASAGWEQY
>TRBV5-1|TRBJ1-1
ASSFSGGPNTEAF
>TRBV27|TRBJ1-4
ASSRGQINEKLF
>TRBV7-3|TRBJ1-5
ASSHDRDNQPQH
>TRBV4-1|TRBJ2-7
ASSQALAGITYEQY
>TRBV5-5|TRBJ2-7
ASSHSNPAGIFSYEQY
>TRBV11-3|TRBJ2-1
ASSPLRGNEQF
>TRBV7-9|TRBJ1-3
ASSSPGGSGNTIY
>TRBV19|TRBJ1-3
ASSIGAVSGNTIY
>TRBV5-1|TRBJ2-5
ATRLAGVGETQY
>TRBV2|TRBJ2-6
ASRAVSGANVLT
>TRBV14|TRBJ2-1
ASSQASGRAGEQF